The 26 T cell receptor beta chains below were found in one sample sequenced in a study of T-cell memory formation after mild COVID-19. TCRdb ran MiXCR on the 5' RACE reads and lists one entry per CDR3 protein. The table lists 140,000 or so distinct CDR3 sequences, roughly 6.2% of them singletons. The material sequenced was PBMCs or a T cell subset sorted from them (not recorded which). The receptors were sampled from an adult woman who had mild COVID-19 (a few samples of this study predate the infection). Cell type and time point are not known.

This clonotype was counted at least ten times. This chain's CDR3 is CASSLGGGNTGELFF. In nucleotides, the CDR3 is TGCGCCAGCAGCTTGGGCGGGGGCAACACCGGGGAGCTGTTTTTT. The rearrangement uses TRBV5-1 and TRBJ2-2, with a possible D match to TRBD2 (7 bases). The CDR3 consists of 15 residues. Germline lookup yields CDR1 SGHRS and CDR2 YFSETQ. V lost 0 bases, J lost 2 bases, and 8 bases lay in between.

This clonotype was observed at least ten times. V usage is TRBV7-2 and J usage is TRBJ2-3; TRBD2 matches 12 bases. CDR3 length: 16 residues. Germline CDR1 is SGHTA and CDR2 is FQGNSA. V trimming: 5 bases; J trimming: 6 bases; junction bases outside the gene matches: 9. This CDR3 reads CASSPALAGGGDTQYF. The CDR3 DNA sequence: TGTGCCAGCAGCCCTGCACTAGCGGGAGGCGGGGATACGCAGTATTTT.

The chain recombines TRBV6-5 with TRBJ1-5; the D is unclear. CDR1 is MNHEY, CDR2 SVGAGI, per germline. The V gene lost 0 bases and the J gene lost 4 bases, with 7 bases spanning the gap. The CDR3 is 14 amino acids. The CDR3 sequence: CASSYSRENQPQHF. The CDR3 DNA follows: TGTGCCAGCAGTTACTCGAGGGAGAATCAGCCCCAGCATTTT.

J is TRBJ1-1 and V is TRBV7-2; a weak D match, TRBD1 (5 bases). The germline CDR1 and CDR2 sequences are SGHTA and FQGNSA. This CDR3 has 13 amino acids. Trimming removed 5 bases at V and 5 bases at J, with 12 bases between. Here the CDR3 DNA reads TGTGCCAGCAGCGTGACAGTCCTAACTGAAGCTTTCTTT. Its protein is CASSVTVLTEAFF.

This chain joins TRBV12-3 or TRBV12-4 and TRBJ2-1; D is unresolved. V lost 5 bases and J 6 bases, leaving 11 bases between the germline ends. The CDR3 extends over 13 amino acids. The CDR3 nucleotides are TGTGCCAGCAGTCCTGTTCCCGGCAATGAGCAGTTCTTC. Its translation: CASSPVPGNEQFF.

The chain has TRBV7-9 and TRBJ2-6; 9 bases are shared with TRBD1. V was clipped by 5 bases and J by 0 bases; unmatched bases: 5. In germline, CDR1 is SEHNR, CDR2 FQNEAQ (reference sequence). CDR3 length equals 17 residues. CDR3: CASSPDRGRSGANVLTF. In DNA, the CDR3 is TGTGCCAGCAGCCCGGACAGGGGTCGCTCTGGGGCCAACGTCCTGACTTTC.

This clonotype has at least ten counts. The rearrangement joins TRBV6-1 to TRBJ1-2; a possible D gene is TRBD1 (5 bases). CDR1 and CDR2 from the germline V gene are MNHNS and SASEGT. This CDR3 has 12 amino acids. V was cut by 0 bases and J by 8 bases, with 7 bases left in between. CDR3 sequence reads: CASSEAGGGYTF. In nucleotides, the CDR3 is TGTGCCAGCAGTGAAGCGGGGGGAGGCTACACCTTC.

This clonotype has only a few counts. The rearrangement uses TRBV7-6 and TRBJ2-5, with 9 nucleotides matching TRBD1. Losses at the gene ends were 3 bases for V and 5 bases for J; bases not matched to a gene: 7. This CDR3 contains 15 residues. Per the germline V gene, CDR1 is SGHVS and CDR2 is FNYEAQ. Here the CDR3 reads CASSFDRGVGETQYF. Here the CDR3 DNA reads TGTGCCAGCAGCTTTGACAGGGGGGTTGGGGAGACCCAGTACTTC.

In this sample, this clonotype turned up a few times. The CDR3 region has the DNA TGTGCCAGCAGTTTCGAGGGCGGTGGCAATCAGCCCCAGCATTTT. Translating it yields CASSFEGGGNQPQHF. J is TRBJ1-5 and V is TRBV28, with D unclear. V lost 3 bases and J lost 2, with 11 bases in between. CDR3 size: 15 residues. The V gene's germline CDR1 is MDHEN and CDR2 SYDVKM.

The chain joins TRBV12-3 or TRBV12-4 to TRBJ1-1, with D uncertain. The CDR3 extends over 12 amino acids. Trimming took 4 bases from V and 11 from J, leaving 14 bases between them. CDR3 in DNA: TGTGCCAGCAGTTCGACATTCCCTGTGGCTTTCTTT. Its protein is CASSSTFPVAFF.

This sequence joins TRBV12-3 or TRBV12-4 and TRBJ2-5; D not certain. The CDR3 length is 15 residues. The germline V and J ends were trimmed by 3 bases and 5 bases, with 16 bases remaining between them. The CDR3 DNA reads TGTGCCAGCAGTTTGGCTAGTGGGATGGGTGAGACCCAGTACTTC. Amino acid sequence: CASSLASGMGETQYF.

This clonotype was counted ten times or more. The chain links TRBV4-1 to TRBJ1-5; 7 bases are shared with TRBD1. The V segment lost 1 base and the J segment 3 bases; nucleotides outside the gene matches: 6. CDR1 MGHRA and CDR2 YSYEKL come from the germline V gene. This CDR3 spans 16 amino acids. This chain's CDR3 is CASSQAEGAVNQPQHF. The CDR3 DNA sequence: TGCGCCAGCAGCCAAGCTGAGGGGGCAGTCAATCAGCCCCAGCATTTT.

The gene calls are TRBV7-9 and TRBJ2-7, with TRBD1 as a possible D gene (5 bases). The V gene's germline CDR1 is SEHNR and CDR2 FQNEAQ (reference sequence). This CDR3 comprises 13 residues. Trimming cost V 0 bases and J 5 bases, with 8 bases left between them. In DNA form, the CDR3 reads TGTGCCAGCAGCTTAGCCAGGGATGACGAGCAGTACTTC. It codes for CASSLARDDEQYF.

There are a few counts of this clonotype. This rearrangement joins TRBV5-1 to TRBJ2-5; 9 bases map to TRBD2. The germline CDR1 and CDR2 sequences are SGHRS and YFSETQ. The CDR3 runs to 17 residues. J lost 5 bases, V lost 0 bases, and 11 bases had no gene match. CDR3: CASSLAGSGGLGETQYF. The DNA of the CDR3 is TGCGCCAGCAGCTTGGCTGGTAGCGGGGGCCTGGGGGAGACCCAGTACTTC.

This clonotype has just a few counts. This chain links TRBV12-3 or TRBV12-4 with TRBJ1-5, with D unclear. The germline V and J ends were trimmed by 3 bases and 5 bases, with 5 bases remaining between them. The length of the CDR3 is 12 residues. CDR3: CASSFADQPQHF. The CDR3 nucleotides read TGTGCCAGCAGTTTTGCAGATCAGCCCCAGCATTTT.

The V and J genes are TRBV3-1 and TRBJ2-1; 8 nucleotides line up with TRBD2. The V segment lost 1 base and the J segment 0 bases; nucleotides outside the gene matches: 5. The CDR3 consists of 17 residues. Germline assignment: CDR1 LGHDT and CDR2 YNNKEL (reference sequence). The CDR3 bases are TGTGCCAGCAGCCAAGGGGGCGGGAGGATCTCCTACAATGAGCAGTTCTTC. Translated: CASSQGGGRISYNEQFF.

The chain is built from TRBV7-2 and TRBJ1-1, with D maybe TRBD1 (5 bases). The V and J ends lost 6 bases and 11 bases respectively, with 16 bases between them. The V gene's germline CDR1 is SGHTA and CDR2 FQGNSA. The CDR3 has 12 residues. The CDR3 region has the DNA TGTGCCAGCAGGCCGACCGGGGGTGGGGCTTTCTTT. As protein: CASRPTGGGAFF.

Many counts were recorded for this clonotype. CDR3 in amino acids: CASSYGEETQYF. CDR3 DNA sequence: TGTGCCAGCAGTTACGGCGAAGAGACCCAGTACTTC. The chain recombines TRBV12-3 or TRBV12-4 with TRBJ2-5; D gene uncertain. The V and J ends lost 4 bases and 3 bases respectively, with 6 bases between them. The CDR3 has 12 residues.

This clonotype appeared many times. This chain links TRBV5-1 with TRBJ2-1; D is undetermined. Germline V gene sequence: CDR1 SGHRS, CDR2 YFSETQ. This CDR3 is built from 15 residues. The V end was cut by 4 bases, the J end by 2 bases, with 13 bases between. The CDR3 sequence is CASSPLGLAYNEQFF. The CDR3 DNA reads as TGCGCCAGCAGCCCTCTAGGGCTAGCCTACAATGAGCAGTTCTTC. Full variable domain (rest looked up from reference TRBV5-1 and TRBJ2-1): KAGVTQTPRYLIKTRGQQVTLSCSPISGHRSVSWYQQTPGQGLQFLFEYFSETQRNKGNFPGRFSGRQFSNSRSEMNVSTLELGDSALYLCASSPLGLAYNEQFFGPGTRLTVL.

In its sample, this clonotype was seen a few times. This chain joins TRBV11-2 and TRBJ2-5; 9 bases align to TRBD1. V trimming: 5 bases; J trimming: 5 bases; junction bases outside the gene matches: 9. From germline, CDR1 is SGHAT and CDR2 FQNNGV. The CDR3 spans 15 residues. CDR3 DNA: TGTGCCAGCAGCCCAGGGACAGGGAGTGAGGAGACCCAGTACTTC. This sequence encodes CASSPGTGSEETQYF.

This clonotype was seen at least ten times. The chain couples TRBV29-1 to TRBJ1-1; possible D gene TRBD1, 5 bases. CDR3 size: 15 residues. The germline CDR1 and CDR2 sequences are SQVTM and ANQGSEA. The V and J ends lost 5 bases and 0 bases respectively, with 16 bases between them. CDR3 sequence: CSVTGLRGLNTEAFF. CDR3 nucleotide sequence: TGCAGCGTTACAGGACTCCGGGGGTTGAACACTGAAGCTTTCTTT.

This clonotype was recorded a few times. The V and J genes are TRBV7-9 and TRBJ2-2; TRBD1 aligns across 7 bases. J was trimmed by 2 bases and V by 2 bases; bases with no gene match: 5. Germline CDR1 SEHNR, CDR2 FQNEAQ (reference sequence). The CDR3 is 16 amino acids. As DNA, the CDR3 is TGTGCCAGCAGCTTACCGGGACAGAGAAACACCGGGGAGCTGTTTTTT. This encodes CASSLPGQRNTGELFF.

The rearrangement joins TRBV7-9 to TRBJ2-3, with 7 bases that match TRBD2. This CDR3 region has 11 residues. V dropped 5 bases and J dropped 10; count of bases not matched to a gene: 3. The germline CDR1 and CDR2 sequences are SEHNR and FQNEAQ (reference sequence). CDR3 coding DNA: TGTGCCAGCAGCATGGCGGGAGCGCAGTATTTT. Amino acids: CASSMAGAQYF.

There are many counts of this clonotype. The J gene is TRBJ2-6, the V gene TRBV24-1, with 9 positions matching TRBD1. Trimming at V came to 4 bases and at J to 2 bases, leaving 5 bases not matched to a gene. The CDR3 extends over 17 amino acids. In germline, CDR1 is KGHDR, CDR2 SFDVKD. CDR3 sequence reads: CATSENRGQPGANVLTF. The CDR3 nucleotides are TGTGCCACCAGTGAAAACAGGGGGCAACCTGGGGCCAACGTCCTGACTTTC.

This clonotype was counted many times. The rearrangement uses TRBV5-6 and TRBJ2-3; 8 bases are shared with TRBD2. The CDR3 consists of 15 residues. Germline V gene sequence: CDR1 SGHDT, CDR2 YYEEEE. J lost 4 bases, V lost 0 bases, and 4 bases had no gene match. The CDR3 DNA reads TGTGCCAGCAGCTTGGAGCGGGGGTGGGCAGATACGCAGTATTTT. Amino acid sequence: CASSLERGWADTQYF.

Many counts were recorded for this clonotype. V and J are TRBV2 and TRBJ2-3; maybe TRBD1 (6 bases). CDR1 is SNHLY and CDR2 is FYNNEI in the germline V gene. Trimming took off 7 bases at V and 5 bases at J, with 13 bases between the two ends. The CDR3 loop spans 13 amino acids. The CDR3 DNA reads TGTGCCAGCATGACAGGTCGGATAGATACGCAGTATTTT. Translation: CASMTGRIDTQYF. Combining the CDR3 with reference TRBV2 and TRBJ2-3 gives the whole variable domain EPEVTQTPSHQVTQMGQEVILRCVPISNHLYFYWYRQILGQKVEFLVSFYNNEISEKSEIFDDQFSVERPDGSNFTLKIRSTKLEDSAMYFCASMTGRIDTQYFGPGTRLTVL.